This T cell receptor beta chain was identified during a study of T-cell memory formation after mild COVID-19. This CDR3 has 12 amino acids. The ends were cut back, 1 base at V and 3 bases at J, with 3 bases in the middle. CDR1 and CDR2 (germline): SGHVS, FQNEAQ. Sample barcodes and UMIs were carried by the TCR alpha and TCR beta cDNA libraries that 5'RACE generated with constant-segment primers. TCRdb re-derived calls from the 5' RACE reads in MiXCR, one entry per CDR3 protein. The sample holds hundreds of thousands of distinct CDR3 sequences, 25% seen once. This TCR came from an adult woman who had mild COVID-19 (a few samples of this study predate the infection). Cell type and time point are not known. Sequencing input: PBMCs or a T cell subset sorted from them (not recorded which). The chain is built from TRBV7-8 and TRBJ2-5; D remains ambiguous. DNA for the CDR3: TGTGCCAGCAGCTTAGACAAAGAGACCCAGTACTTC. This sequence encodes CASSLDKETQYF.